The 14 T cell receptor beta chains in this list originate from one sample, sequenced in a study of human T cells and chemical hapten exposure. Documented time point: pre-sensitization, week 0. Treatment here: therapeutic diphenylcyclopropenone sensitization with weekly scalp DPC. TCRdb reprocessed the RACE reads with MiXCR, giving one entry per CDR3 protein. The table has about 180,000 distinct CDR3 sequences, 25% to 30% seen once. The sample in question was whole blood, obtained in connection with sensitization to the hapten diphenylcyclopropenone (DPC). These receptors came from a woman in her 30s with alopecia areata. Some clones in this sample may be carry-over from other donors' samples.

The V and J genes are TRBV30 and TRBJ2-3; tentative D call: TRBD2 (6 bases). Trimming pared 3 bases from V and 4 bases from J, leaving 14 bases between. Germline V gene lookup returns CDR1 GTSNPN and CDR2 SVGIG (reference sequence). CDR3 length: 14 amino acids. In nucleotides, the CDR3 is TGTGCCTGGAGAGCCGGGAGAGGGGCAGATACGCAGTATTTT. Its protein product is CAWRAGRGADTQYF.

The chain uses TRBV19 and TRBJ1-2; D gene ambiguous. Per the germline V gene, CDR1 is LNHDA and CDR2 is SQIVND (reference sequence). There are 12 residues in the CDR3. Trimming pared 7 bases from V and 9 bases from J, leaving 15 bases between. CDR3 bases: TGTGCCAGTACCCGAGGTGGGCCAAGCTACACCTTC. It specifies CASTRGGPSYTF.

The CDR3 sequence is CANQGQNQETQYF. The CDR3 DNA reads TGTGCCAACCAGGGACAGAACCAAGAGACCCAGTACTTC. The genes are TRBV7-9 and TRBJ2-5; 7 bases line up with TRBD1. J lost 0 bases, V lost 10 bases, and 5 bases had no gene match. The CDR3 runs 13 residues. Germline V lookup: CDR1 SEHNR, CDR2 FQNEAQ (reference sequence).

This clonotype was counted once. The chain combines TRBV7-3 with TRBJ1-6, with D uncertain. Trimming left V 0 bases short and J 11 bases short, with 8 bases between. The CDR3 loop spans 13 amino acids. Germline CDR1 reads SGHTA; CDR2 reads FQGTGA. CDR3 DNA: TGTGCCAGCAGCTTAACGGGGAATACACCCCTCCACTTT. This codes for CASSLTGNTPLHF.

A few counts support this clonotype. The rearrangement uses TRBV20-1 and TRBJ2-7, with D unclear. CDR1 is DFQATT, CDR2 SNEGSKA, per germline (reference sequence). The CDR3 runs to 11 residues. Trimming stripped 4 bases from V and 1 base from J, with 5 bases between. The CDR3 DNA follows: TGCAGTGCTATTGCGTCCTACGAGCAGTACTTC. This encodes CSAIASYEQYF.

This chain connects TRBV6-5 to TRBJ1-1; TRBD1 might be the D (5 bases). Germline V gives CDR1 MNHEY, CDR2 SVGAGI. The CDR3 has 14 amino acids. Trimming shortened V by 0 bases and J by 7 bases, and 12 bases separated the two germline ends. This CDR3 reads CASSYSSVTVEAFF. CDR3 sequence (DNA): TGTGCCAGCAGTTACTCTTCGGTGACAGTTGAAGCTTTCTTT.

This clonotype was seen a few times. As DNA, the CDR3 is TGTGCCAGCAGCCAAGTCTGGGGAGGAACTGAAGCTTTCTTT. Translation: CASSQVWGGTEAFF. The chain couples TRBV14 to TRBJ1-1; the D is unclear. This CDR3 region has 14 residues. V lost 1 base and J 5 bases, leaving 11 bases between the germline ends. The V gene's germline CDR1 is SGHDN and CDR2 FVKESK.

The sample holds a few counts of this clonotype. The J gene is TRBJ2-2, the V gene TRBV18, with D possibly being TRBD1 (5 bases). V was cut by 2 bases and J by 6 bases, with 10 bases left in between. The CDR3 extends over 14 amino acids. Germline CDR1 and CDR2: KGHSH and LQKENI. The CDR3, as DNA: TGTGCCAGCTCACCAGTCAGGGTCCCCGGGGAGCTGTTTTTT. This codes for CASSPVRVPGELFF.

This CDR3 reads CASSEGVYNEQFF. The CDR3 bases are TGTGCCAGCAGTGAAGGGGTTTACAATGAGCAGTTCTTC. This chain uses TRBV9 with TRBJ2-1; maybe TRBD1 (5 bases). CDR1 is SGDLS, CDR2 YYNGEE, per germline. This CDR3 comprises 13 residues. Trimming shortened V by 5 bases and J by 4 bases, and 10 bases separated the two germline ends.

This clonotype was detected ten times or more. V gene TRBV28 combines with J gene TRBJ2-5; D possibly corresponds to TRBD1 (7 bases). The germline V and J ends were trimmed by 4 bases and 3 bases, with 12 bases remaining between them. The CDR3 runs to 14 residues. CDR1 is MDHEN and CDR2 is SYDVKM in the germline V gene. CDR3 residues: CASSSQGGEETQYF. CDR3 in DNA: TGTGCCAGCAGTTCCCAGGGGGGAGAAGAGACCCAGTACTTC.

This clonotype occurred many times. CDR3 nucleotide sequence: TGTGCCAGCAGCTTAAGTTCTGGGACCAACTCACCCCTCCACTTT. As protein: CASSLSSGTNSPLHF. The chain joins TRBV7-6 to TRBJ1-6; possible D gene TRBD1, 5 bases. The CDR3 sequence is 15 residues long. V gave up 2 bases and J gave up 10 bases, with 15 bases separating them. Per the germline V gene, CDR1 is SGHVS and CDR2 is FNYEAQ. The variable domain in full, with the rest retrieved from reference TRBV7-6 and TRBJ1-6, is GAGVSQSPRYKVTKRGQDVALRCDPISGHVSLYWYRQALGQGPEFLTYFNYEAQQDKSGLPNDRFSAERPEGSISTLTIQRTEQRDSAMYRCASSLSSGTNSPLHFGNGTRLTVT.

This clonotype was seen a handful of times. V is TRBV7-2 and J is TRBJ2-4; D perhaps matches TRBD1 (5 bases). The CDR3 sequence is 15 residues long. V dropped 7 bases and J dropped 0 bases, with 13 bases sitting between them. CDR1 SGHTA and CDR2 FQGNSA come from the germline V gene. The CDR3 DNA sequence: TGTGCCAGCACCCTTGACAGACTAGCCAAAAACATTCAGTACTTC. This translates into CASTLDRLAKNIQYF.

The rearrangement joins TRBV19 to TRBJ1-4; D gene unclear. This CDR3 comprises 14 residues. CDR1 and CDR2 (germline): LNHDA, SQIVND (reference sequence). V was shortened by 9 bases and J by 0 bases, with 11 bases between the two germline ends. CDR3 residues: CASSMRTTNEKLFF. DNA of the CDR3: TGTGCCAGCTCCATGAGGACAACTAATGAAAAACTGTTTTTT. The variable domain in full, with the rest retrieved from reference TRBV19 and TRBJ1-4, is DGGITQSPKYLFRKEGQNVTLSCEQNLNHDAMYWYRQDPGQGLRLIYYSQIVNDFQKGDIAEGYSVSREKKESFPLTVTSAQKNPTAFYLCASSMRTTNEKLFFGSGTQLSVL.

In this sample, this clonotype turned up a few times. The rearrangement uses TRBV11-2 and TRBJ1-4; D remains unclear. The V gene lost 2 bases and the J gene lost 3 bases, with 10 bases spanning the gap. The CDR3 length is 15 residues. CDR1 and CDR2 from the germline V gene are SGHAT and FQNNGV. The CDR3 loop reads CASSLRSNPNEKLFF. CDR3 nucleotide sequence: TGTGCCAGCAGCTTACGCAGTAACCCTAATGAAAAACTGTTTTTT.